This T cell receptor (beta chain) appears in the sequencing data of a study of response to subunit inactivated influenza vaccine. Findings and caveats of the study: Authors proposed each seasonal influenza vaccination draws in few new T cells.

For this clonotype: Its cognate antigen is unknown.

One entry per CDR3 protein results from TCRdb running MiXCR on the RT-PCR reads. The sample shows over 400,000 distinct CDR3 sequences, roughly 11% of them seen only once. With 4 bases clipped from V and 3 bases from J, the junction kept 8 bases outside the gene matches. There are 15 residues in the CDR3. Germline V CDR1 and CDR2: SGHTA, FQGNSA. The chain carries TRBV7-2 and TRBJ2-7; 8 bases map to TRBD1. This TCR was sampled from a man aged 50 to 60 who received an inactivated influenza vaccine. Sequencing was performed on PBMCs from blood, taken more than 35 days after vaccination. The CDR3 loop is CASSSTTGDVYEQYF. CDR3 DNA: TGTGCCAGCAGCTCCACGACAGGGGACGTCTACGAGCAGTACTTC.